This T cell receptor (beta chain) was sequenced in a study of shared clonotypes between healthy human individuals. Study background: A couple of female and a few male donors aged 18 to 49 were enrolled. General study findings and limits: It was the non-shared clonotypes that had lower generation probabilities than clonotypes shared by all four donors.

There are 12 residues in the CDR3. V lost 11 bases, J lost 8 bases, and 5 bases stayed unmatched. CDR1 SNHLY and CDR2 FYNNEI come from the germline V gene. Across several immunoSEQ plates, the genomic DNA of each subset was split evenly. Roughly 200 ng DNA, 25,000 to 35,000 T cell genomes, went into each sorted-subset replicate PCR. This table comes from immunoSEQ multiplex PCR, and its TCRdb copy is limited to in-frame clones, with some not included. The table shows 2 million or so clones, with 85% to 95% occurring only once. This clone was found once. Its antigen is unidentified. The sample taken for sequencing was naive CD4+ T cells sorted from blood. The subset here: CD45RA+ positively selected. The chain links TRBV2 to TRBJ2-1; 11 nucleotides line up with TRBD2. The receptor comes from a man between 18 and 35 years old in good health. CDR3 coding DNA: TGTGCCGGTACTAGCGGGAGTGATGAGCAGTTCTTC. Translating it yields CAGTSGSDEQFF.